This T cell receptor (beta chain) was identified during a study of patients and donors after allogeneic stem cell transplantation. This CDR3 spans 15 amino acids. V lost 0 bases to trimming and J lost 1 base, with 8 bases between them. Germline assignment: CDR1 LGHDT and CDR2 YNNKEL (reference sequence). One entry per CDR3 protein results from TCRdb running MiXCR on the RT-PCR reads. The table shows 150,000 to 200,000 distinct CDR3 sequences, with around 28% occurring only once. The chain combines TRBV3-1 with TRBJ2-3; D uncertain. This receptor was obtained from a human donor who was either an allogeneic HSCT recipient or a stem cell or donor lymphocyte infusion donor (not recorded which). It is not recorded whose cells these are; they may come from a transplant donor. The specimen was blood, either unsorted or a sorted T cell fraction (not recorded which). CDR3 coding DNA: TGTGCCAGCAGCCAAGATGCGGACCGCACAGATACGCAGTATTTT. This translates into CASSQDADRTDTQYF.